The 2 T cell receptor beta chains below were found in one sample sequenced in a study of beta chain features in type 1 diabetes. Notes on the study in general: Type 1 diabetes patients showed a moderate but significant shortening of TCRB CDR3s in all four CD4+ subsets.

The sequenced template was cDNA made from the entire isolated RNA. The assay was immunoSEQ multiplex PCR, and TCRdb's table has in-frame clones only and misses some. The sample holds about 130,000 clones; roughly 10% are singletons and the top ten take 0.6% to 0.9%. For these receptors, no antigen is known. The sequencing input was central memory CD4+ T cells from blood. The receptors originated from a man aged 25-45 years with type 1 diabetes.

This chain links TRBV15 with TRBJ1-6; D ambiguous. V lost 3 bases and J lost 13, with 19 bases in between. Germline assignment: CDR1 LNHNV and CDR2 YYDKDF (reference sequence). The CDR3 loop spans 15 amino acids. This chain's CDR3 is CATSRSRAGESPLHF. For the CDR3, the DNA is TGTGCCACCAGCAGGAGCCGGGCCGGGGAGTCCCCCCTCCACTTT.

The CDR3 bases are TGTGCCAGCAGCCAAGCCCCGGGACAGCTAGAAGGGCCCCAGCATTTT. Amino acids: CASSQAPGQLEGPQHF. This chain joins TRBV4-2 and TRBJ1-5; 7 nucleotides align to TRBD1. V was clipped by 1 base and J by 9 bases; unmatched bases: 12. CDR1 is LGHNA and CDR2 is YNFKEQ in the germline V gene. The CDR3 is made up of 16 amino acids.